The clone carrying this T cell receptor (beta chain) came up many times. These data belong to a study of metastatic and nonmetastatic thyroid tumors. Looking at the study overall: A comparison of repertoires was made across blood and tumor or nodule tissue from malignant and benign thyroid patients.

The germline V gene has CDR1 MNHNS and CDR2 SASEGT. Trimming cost V 8 bases and J 9 bases, with 14 bases left between them. The CDR3 length is 11 residues. Patients were all untreated before their thyroid surgery. TCRdb redid the clone calls on the PCR reads using MiXCR. The repertoire holds more than 90,000 clones, with approximately 12% as singletons. Sequencing was performed on blood. The TCR originated in a female donor with papillary thyroid cancer or a benign thyroid nodule (not recorded which). Some clones in this sample may be carry-over from other donors' samples. The chain has TRBV6-1 and TRBJ2-7; unclear D gene. CDR3 region: CASSLGAGQYF. The DNA for the CDR3 is TGTGCCAGCTCGCTCGGCGCCGGGCAGTACTTC.